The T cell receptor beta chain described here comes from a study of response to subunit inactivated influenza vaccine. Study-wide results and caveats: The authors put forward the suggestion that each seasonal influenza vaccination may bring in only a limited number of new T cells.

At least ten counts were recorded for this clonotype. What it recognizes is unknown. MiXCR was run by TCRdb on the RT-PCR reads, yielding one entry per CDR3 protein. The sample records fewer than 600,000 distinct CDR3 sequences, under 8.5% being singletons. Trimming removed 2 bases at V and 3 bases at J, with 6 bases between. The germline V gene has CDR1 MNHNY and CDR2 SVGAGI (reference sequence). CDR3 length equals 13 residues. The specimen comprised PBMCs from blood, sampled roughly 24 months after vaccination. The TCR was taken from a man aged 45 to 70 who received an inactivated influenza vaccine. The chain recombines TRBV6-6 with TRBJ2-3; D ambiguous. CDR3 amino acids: CASSYAGTDTQYF. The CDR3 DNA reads TGTGCCAGCAGTTACGCAGGAACAGATACGCAGTATTTT.